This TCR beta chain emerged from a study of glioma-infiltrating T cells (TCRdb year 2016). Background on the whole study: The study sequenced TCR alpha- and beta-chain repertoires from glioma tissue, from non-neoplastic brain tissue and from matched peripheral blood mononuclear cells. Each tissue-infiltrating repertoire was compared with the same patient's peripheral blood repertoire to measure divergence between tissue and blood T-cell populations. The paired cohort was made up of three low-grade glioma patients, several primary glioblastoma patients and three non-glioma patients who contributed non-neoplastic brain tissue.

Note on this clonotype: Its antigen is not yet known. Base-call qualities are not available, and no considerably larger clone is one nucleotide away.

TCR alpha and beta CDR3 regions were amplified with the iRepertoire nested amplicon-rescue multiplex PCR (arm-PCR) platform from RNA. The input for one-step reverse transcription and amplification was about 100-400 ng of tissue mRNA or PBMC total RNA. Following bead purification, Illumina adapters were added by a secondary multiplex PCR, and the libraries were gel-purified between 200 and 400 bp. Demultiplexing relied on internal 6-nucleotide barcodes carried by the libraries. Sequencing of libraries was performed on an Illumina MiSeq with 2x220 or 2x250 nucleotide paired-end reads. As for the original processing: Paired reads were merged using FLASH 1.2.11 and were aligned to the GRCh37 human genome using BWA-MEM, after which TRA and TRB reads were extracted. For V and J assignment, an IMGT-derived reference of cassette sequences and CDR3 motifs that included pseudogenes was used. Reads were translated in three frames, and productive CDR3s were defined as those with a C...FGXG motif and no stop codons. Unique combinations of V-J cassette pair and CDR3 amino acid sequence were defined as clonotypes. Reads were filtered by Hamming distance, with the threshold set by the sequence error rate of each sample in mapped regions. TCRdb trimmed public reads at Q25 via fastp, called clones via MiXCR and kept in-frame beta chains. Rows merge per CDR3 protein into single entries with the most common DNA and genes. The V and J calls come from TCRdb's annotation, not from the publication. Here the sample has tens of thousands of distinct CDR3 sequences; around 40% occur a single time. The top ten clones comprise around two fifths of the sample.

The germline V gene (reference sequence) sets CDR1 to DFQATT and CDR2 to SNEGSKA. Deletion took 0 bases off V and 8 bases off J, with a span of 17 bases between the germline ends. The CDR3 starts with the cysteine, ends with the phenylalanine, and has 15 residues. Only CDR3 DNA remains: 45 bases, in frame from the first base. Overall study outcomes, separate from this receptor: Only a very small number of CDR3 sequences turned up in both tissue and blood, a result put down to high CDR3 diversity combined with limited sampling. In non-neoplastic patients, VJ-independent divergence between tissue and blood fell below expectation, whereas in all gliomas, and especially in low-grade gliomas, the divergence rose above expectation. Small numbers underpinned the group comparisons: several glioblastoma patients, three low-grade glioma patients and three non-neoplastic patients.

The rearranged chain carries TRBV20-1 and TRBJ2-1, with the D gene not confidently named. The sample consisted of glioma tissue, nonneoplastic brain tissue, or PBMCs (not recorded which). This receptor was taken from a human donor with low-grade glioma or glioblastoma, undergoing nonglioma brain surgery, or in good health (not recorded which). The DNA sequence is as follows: TGCAGTGCTAGAGATCACGACTTAGCTTCCTATGAGCAGTTCTTC. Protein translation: CSARDHDLASYEQFF.